The following is a TCR beta chain sequence with its context. No antigen is known for it. The data derive from a study of CD8 T cells in ankylosing spondylitis. Study observations and caveats: Ankylosing spondylitis blood seemed to carry a telltale TCR beta motif made of eight highly homologous variants. Several of the motif variants were reported before in synovial fluid and blood from reactive arthritis. Significant enrichment of disease-linked clones was reported in matched ankylosing spondylitis synovial fluid. Disease-linked clones displayed a CD8+ phenotype and appeared relatively rarely in peripheral blood.

V lost 8 bases, J lost 1 base, and 8 bases lay in between. This CDR3 has 13 amino acids. Making the TCR beta libraries involved quantitative 5'-RACE with molecular barcodes. MiXCR, run by TCRdb on the 5' RACE reads, gives a single entry per CDR3 protein. The table has about 540,000 distinct CDR3 sequences, about 12% seen once. Specimen: blood, either unsorted or a sorted T cell fraction (not recorded which). The receptor was derived from a male donor with ankylosing spondylitis. The chain carries TRBV12-3 or TRBV12-4 and TRBJ2-2; D remains unclear. This CDR3 reads CASANKNTGELFF. Written as DNA, the CDR3 is TGTGCCAGCGCGAACAAGAACACCGGGGAGCTGTTTTTT.